Sequencing of this T cell receptor (beta chain) was carried out in a study of long-term antiretroviral therapy in people with HIV. General study results and limits: Repertoires with HIV possessed tighter CDR3 length spans than those of controls. Transplant donor controls retained higher diversity, though diversity increased after ART.

CDR3 length: 13 amino acids. The V end was cut by 2 bases, the J end by 6 bases, with 10 bases between. The germline V gene has CDR1 ENHRY and CDR2 SYGVKD. Sequencing relied on immunoSEQ assay v3.0, run at survey level. Using immunoSEQ multiplex PCR, the repertoire was profiled, and TCRdb retains in-frame clones only, with some absent. This sample has roughly 34,000 clones; approximately 84% occur once, and the top ten carry 4.8%. Worth noting for this clone: The target antigen is unknown.

Held in samples before DNA extraction were roughly 1-11 million cryopreserved PBMC. V and J are TRBV10-3 and TRBJ1-2; TRBD1 might be the D (6 bases). The origin of this receptor is a woman aged 25 to 39 with HIV. This specimen consisted of unsorted PBMCs, obtained roughly 2.9 years before starting antiretroviral therapy. CDR3 nucleotide sequence: TGTGCCATCAGTGAGATCACAGGGCATGGCTACACCTTC. It translates to CAISEITGHGYTF.